The 28 T cell receptor beta chains in this list originate from one sample, sequenced in a study of T-cell memory formation after mild COVID-19. TCRdb re-called the 5' RACE reads through MiXCR, storing one row per CDR3 protein. The table shows roughly 340,000 distinct CDR3 sequences, with 20% to 25% occurring only once. Material: PBMCs or a T cell subset sorted from them (not recorded which). Receptors were obtained from a young man who had mild COVID-19 (a few samples of this study predate the infection). Cell type and time point are not known.

There are a few counts of this clonotype. The chain couples TRBV20-1 to TRBJ2-3, with a possible D match to TRBD2 (5 bases). The V gene's germline CDR1 is DFQATT and CDR2 SNEGSKA (reference sequence). The CDR3 spans 14 residues. V was cut by 3 bases and J by 6 bases, with 16 bases left in between. The CDR3 DNA reads TGCAGTGCTAGTGAGACCATCCGAGGGGATACGCAGTATTTT. Its protein is CSASETIRGDTQYF.

The chain couples TRBV20-1 to TRBJ2-2; 8 bases fit TRBD1. Germline assignment: CDR1 DFQATT and CDR2 SNEGSKA (reference sequence). The CDR3 consists of 15 residues. Trimming at V came to 3 bases and at J to 0 bases, leaving 3 bases not matched to a gene. CDR3 sequence: CSARVQGANTGELFF. CDR3 DNA sequence: TGCAGTGCTAGGGTACAGGGGGCGAACACCGGGGAGCTGTTTTTT.

This chain uses TRBV6-6 with TRBJ2-5; 7 bases align to TRBD2. V dropped 6 bases and J dropped 5; count of bases not matched to a gene: 9. This CDR3 contains 14 residues. Looked up from germline, CDR1 is MNHNY and CDR2 is SVGAGI (reference sequence). The CDR3 protein is CASRGSRGGETQYF. In DNA form, the CDR3 reads TGTGCCAGCAGAGGGTCCCGGGGAGGGGAGACCCAGTACTTC.

The V call is TRBV7-3, the J call TRBJ1-5, with 8 bases lining up with TRBD1. V shed 3 bases and J 2 bases; nucleotides not matched to a gene: 9. Germline V gene sequence: CDR1 SGHTA, CDR2 FQGTGA. This CDR3 has 17 residues. DNA for the CDR3: TGTGCCAGCAGCTTCGGCAGGGGGCATGACGGCAATCAGCCCCAGCATTTT. Amino acid sequence: CASSFGRGHDGNQPQHF.

In its sample, this clonotype was seen a few times. The chain couples TRBV29-1 to TRBJ1-1, with 10 positions matching TRBD1. The V segment lost 6 bases and the J segment 0 bases; nucleotides outside the gene matches: 7. The V gene's germline CDR1 is SQVTM and CDR2 ANQGSEA. This CDR3 has 15 residues. In nucleotides, the CDR3 is TGCAGCGTGGGACAGGGGCCTAGCATGAACACTGAAGCTTTCTTT. It encodes CSVGQGPSMNTEAFF.

A few counts support this clonotype. In nucleotides, the CDR3 is TGCGCCAGCAGCCGGACAGGGTTCAATTCACCCCTCCACTTT. Encoded protein: CASSRTGFNSPLHF. The chain carries TRBV5-1 and TRBJ1-6; 8 bases align to TRBD1. With V trimmed by 4 bases and J by 7 bases, 4 bases remained unmatched. The CDR3 extends over 14 amino acids. Germline values: CDR1 SGHRS, CDR2 YFSETQ.

The V call is TRBV27, the J call TRBJ1-2; no firm D call. Germline V gives CDR1 MNHEY, CDR2 SMNVEV (reference sequence). Trimming removed 3 bases from V and 1 base from J, with 6 bases in between. There are 13 residues in the CDR3. CDR3 in DNA: TGTGCCAGCAGTTTGTGGGGTAACTATGGCTACACCTTC. It specifies CASSLWGNYGYTF.

The chain couples TRBV20-1 to TRBJ1-4; D is undetermined. Trimming removed 2 bases from V and 4 bases from J, with 11 bases in between. Germline V gene sequence: CDR1 DFQATT, CDR2 SNEGSKA (reference sequence). The CDR3 covers 14 residues. CDR3 in amino acids: CSARRAGDNEKLFF. CDR3 nucleotides: TGCAGTGCTAGAAGGGCAGGTGATAATGAAAAACTGTTTTTT.

This clonotype was detected only a few times. This chain joins TRBV4-2 and TRBJ1-2, with D possibly TRBD1 on 5 matching bases. From germline, CDR1 is LGHNA and CDR2 YNFKEQ. Trimming removed 5 bases at V and 2 bases at J, with 21 bases between. The CDR3 is made up of 17 amino acids. The CDR3 region has the DNA TGTGCCAGCAGCAAAGCGCCCGAAGGGGTCCTGAACTATGGCTACACCTTC. Its protein is CASSKAPEGVLNYGYTF.

The chain uses TRBV27 and TRBJ1-2; no firm D call. V lost 10 bases and J 6 bases, leaving 18 bases between the germline ends. Germline V gene lookup returns CDR1 MNHEY and CDR2 SMNVEV (reference sequence). This CDR3 is built from 13 residues. The CDR3 DNA follows: TGTGCCACTCAGACGAGGGTAGGCAATGGCTACACCTTC. This encodes CATQTRVGNGYTF.

The CDR3 coding sequence is TGTGCCAGCAGCCAGGTCGCGGGCCACACAGATACGCAGTATTTT. Translation gives CASSQVAGHTDTQYF. This chain connects TRBV7-2 to TRBJ2-3; tentatively, D is TRBD2 (5 bases). CDR1 and CDR2 (germline): SGHTA, FQGNSA. The CDR3 has 15 amino acids. The V end lost 5 bases, the J end lost 2 bases, and 14 bases lay between the germline ends. Full variable domain (missing parts from reference TRBV7-2 and TRBJ2-3): GAGVSQSPSNKVTEKGKDVELRCDPISGHTALYWYRQSLGQGLEFLIYFQGNSAPDKSGLPSDRFSAERTGGSVSTLTIQRTQQEDSAVYLCASSQVAGHTDTQYFGPGTRLTVL.

The chain couples TRBV5-1 to TRBJ2-3; a weak D match, TRBD2 (5 bases). The V end lost 7 bases, the J end lost 0 bases, and 12 bases lay between the germline ends. Germline CDR1 is SGHRS and CDR2 is YFSETQ. The CDR3 is 14 amino acids. The CDR3 DNA reads TGCGCCAGCTCGGACTTCTCTAGCACAGATACGCAGTATTTT. It translates to CASSDFSSTDTQYF. The full variable domain, its missing parts supplied by reference TRBV5-1 and TRBJ2-3, is KAGVTQTPRYLIKTRGQQVTLSCSPISGHRSVSWYQQTPGQGLQFLFEYFSETQRNKGNFPGRFSGRQFSNSRSEMNVSTLELGDSALYLCASSDFSSTDTQYFGPGTRLTVL.

Notes on this clonotype: A junction end diverges from the germline sequence, so it may reflect a read error. The chain couples TRBV24-1 to TRBJ1-2; no firm D call. The CDR3 sequence is 13 residues long. The germline V gene encodes CDR1 KGHDR and CDR2 SFDVKD. The CDR3 is CATSDLRNSGYTF. The CDR3, as DNA: TGTGCCACCAGTGACCTCAGGAACTCTGGCTACACCTTC.

There are a few counts of this clonotype. The V gene is TRBV29-1, the J gene TRBJ2-7; the D is unclear. The CDR3 is 11 residues long. Trimming cost V 4 bases and J 4 bases, with 8 bases left between them. The germline CDR1 and CDR2 sequences are SQVTM and ANQGSEA. The CDR3 region has the DNA TGCAGCGTTGCGGAGATATACGAGCAGTACTTC. Its translation: CSVAEIYEQYF.

This clonotype was counted only a few times. The chain joins TRBV20-1 to TRBJ2-7; D may be TRBD1 or TRBD2 (6 bases each). In germline, CDR1 is DFQATT, CDR2 SNEGSKA (reference sequence). The germline V and J ends were trimmed by 0 bases and 1 base, with 10 bases remaining between them. This CDR3 spans 14 amino acids. The CDR3 spells CSAREGGRSYEQYF. The CDR3 DNA reads TGCAGTGCTAGAGAGGGGGGCAGGTCCTACGAGCAGTACTTC.

About this clonotype itself: The junction and the germline gene differ at one end; a read error may be behind it. The chain uses TRBV7-2 and TRBJ1-6; unclear D gene. This CDR3 contains 16 residues. Looked up from germline, CDR1 is SGHTA and CDR2 is FQGNSA. CDR3 sequence reads: CASSLVPGLIVSPLNF. The CDR3 bases are TGTGCCAGCAGCTTAGTTCCGGGGTTGATTGTATCACCCCTCAACTTT.

Comment on this clonotype: Relative to the germline gene, one junction end is altered; a read error may explain this. CDR3 in DNA: TGTGCCAGCAGCCCCGGGACCGTATTT. Its translation: CASSPGTVF. The chain links TRBV11-2 to TRBJ1-1; possibly TRBD1 for D (5 bases). The CDR3 consists of 9 residues. Germline loops: CDR1 SGHAT, CDR2 FQNNGV.

This clonotype appeared a single time. The chain joins TRBV15 to TRBJ2-3, with D uncertain. Germline CDR1 and CDR2: LNHNV and YYDKDF (reference sequence). There are 15 residues in the CDR3. Trimming cost V 4 bases and J 2 bases, with 13 bases left between them. The CDR3 sequence is CATSTHEYNTDTQYF. The CDR3 DNA reads TGTGCCACCAGCACTCACGAATATAACACAGATACGCAGTATTTT.

This clonotype appeared many times. Here the CDR3 reads CASSLAAWGETGELFF. The CDR3, as DNA: TGCGCCAGCAGCTTGGCGGCCTGGGGGGAAACCGGGGAGCTGTTTTTT. The chain joins TRBV5-1 to TRBJ2-2, with D possibly TRBD2 on 6 matching bases. The CDR3 totals 16 residues. Per the germline V gene, CDR1 is SGHRS and CDR2 is YFSETQ. Trimming took 0 bases from V and 5 from J, leaving 14 bases between them.

This clonotype has just a few counts. The chain is built from TRBV18 and TRBJ2-1, with 11 bases matching TRBD2. The CDR3 length is 15 residues. Germline V gene sequence: CDR1 KGHSH, CDR2 LQKENI. V trimming: 2 bases; J trimming: 5 bases; junction bases outside the gene matches: 2. CDR3 in amino acids: CASSPASGGNNEQFF. The CDR3 nucleotides are TGTGCCAGCTCACCAGCTAGCGGGGGGAACAATGAGCAGTTCTTC. The full variable domain, with the rest looked up from reference TRBV18 and TRBJ2-1, is NAGVMQNPRHLVRRRGQEARLRCSPMKGHSHVYWYRQLPEEGLKFMVYLQKENIIDESGMPKERFSAEFPKEGPSILRIQQVVRGDSAAYFCASSPASGGNNEQFFGPGTRLTVL.

The chain couples TRBV6-5 to TRBJ1-1; no firm D call. Trimming removed 7 bases at V and 11 bases at J, with 17 bases between. The CDR3 length is 12 residues. Per germline, CDR1 MNHEY and CDR2 SVGAGI. Written as DNA, the CDR3 is TGTGCCAGCATTAACTCAGGTCTTCGGGCTTTCTTT. Residues: CASINSGLRAFF.

The chain employs TRBV5-1 and TRBJ1-2; no clear D. With 0 bases removed from V and 4 bases from J, the gap between germline ends came to 10 bases. Germline CDR1 is SGHRS and CDR2 is YFSETQ. The CDR3 extends over 14 amino acids. CDR3: CASSLESQTYGYTF. The DNA of the CDR3 is TGCGCCAGCAGCTTGGAGTCCCAGACCTATGGCTACACCTTC.

The chain is built from TRBV24-1 and TRBJ2-1; TRBD1 might be the D (5 bases). V was clipped by 2 bases and J by 6 bases, with 10 bases between them. The CDR3 contains 14 residues. Germline assignment: CDR1 KGHDR and CDR2 SFDVKD. The chain's CDR3 is CATSDWGASNEQFF. CDR3 coding DNA: TGTGCCACCAGTGATTGGGGCGCGTCCAATGAGCAGTTCTTC.

The chain links TRBV12-3 or TRBV12-4 to TRBJ1-1; TRBD1 is a possible D gene (6 bases). Trimming shortened V by 5 bases and J by 10 bases, and 14 bases separated the two germline ends. The CDR3 has 12 amino acids. As DNA, the CDR3 is TGTGCCAGCAGTCCTACAGGGAGCGGAGCTTTCTTT. Residues: CASSPTGSGAFF.

This clonotype has just a few counts. V and J are TRBV20-1 and TRBJ2-7; a possible D gene is TRBD1 (6 bases). Trimming took 4 bases from V and 3 from J, leaving 10 bases between them. Germline CDR1 is DFQATT and CDR2 is SNEGSKA (reference sequence). The length of the CDR3 is 12 residues. The CDR3 DNA sequence: TGCAGTGCTATCGGACAGAGCTACGAGCAGTACTTC. Its translation: CSAIGQSYEQYF.

This clonotype was seen only a few times. The chain recombines TRBV27 with TRBJ2-3, with a possible D match to TRBD2 (6 bases). Looked up from germline, CDR1 is MNHEY and CDR2 is SMNVEV (reference sequence). The CDR3 is 13 amino acids. Trimming cost V 8 bases and J 3 bases, with 12 bases left between them. The DNA of the CDR3 is TGTGCCAGCGCGCATCGGGGGACAGATACGCAGTATTTT. Amino acids: CASAHRGTDTQYF.

V and J are TRBV20-1 and TRBJ2-5; 11 bases align to TRBD2. The V segment lost 6 bases and the J segment 2 bases; nucleotides outside the gene matches: 8. The germline CDR1 and CDR2 sequences are DFQATT and SNEGSKA (reference sequence). This CDR3 is 15 amino acids long. CDR3 DNA sequence: TGCAGTGCGGTACTAGCGGGGGTACTTCAAGAGACCCAGTACTTC. Translation gives CSAVLAGVLQETQYF.

DNA for the CDR3: TGTGCCAGCAGCCAAGGGGGACTAGCCTTAGCCAAAAACATTCAGTACTTC. Protein: CASSQGGLALAKNIQYF. The V call is TRBV14, the J call TRBJ2-4; 9 positions agree with TRBD2. The V gene's germline CDR1 is SGHDN and CDR2 FVKESK. The ends lost 1 base at V and 0 bases at J; junction bases unmatched: 4. The CDR3 length is 17 residues.